This T cell receptor (beta chain) was captured by sequencing in a study of T cell changes during pregnancy in multiple sclerosis. TCRdb's table, derived via immunoSEQ multiplex PCR, lists solely in-frame clones and lacks some. The sample shows more than 80,000 clones, 92% of them seen only once. Material: peripheral blood, obtained in the first trimester of pregnancy. This sequence was found in a female donor with multiple sclerosis, enrolled in a pregnancy study.

The DNA of the CDR3 is TGTGCCAGCAGTTTAGGGCAGGACTATGAGCAGTTCTTC. Translation gives CASSLGQDYEQFF. The chain uses TRBV27 and TRBJ2-1; D perhaps matches TRBD2 (5 bases). The germline V gene encodes CDR1 MNHEY and CDR2 SMNVEV (reference sequence). V lost 2 bases to trimming and J lost 8 bases, with 10 bases between them. The CDR3 contains 13 residues.